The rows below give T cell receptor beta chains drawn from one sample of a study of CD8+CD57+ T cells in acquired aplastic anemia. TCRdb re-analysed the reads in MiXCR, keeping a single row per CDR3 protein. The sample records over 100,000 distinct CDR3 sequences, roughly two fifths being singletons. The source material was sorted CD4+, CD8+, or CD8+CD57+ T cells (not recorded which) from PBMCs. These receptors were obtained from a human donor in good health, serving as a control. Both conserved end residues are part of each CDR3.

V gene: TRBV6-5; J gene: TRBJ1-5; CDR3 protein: CASSYSKGSGQPQHF
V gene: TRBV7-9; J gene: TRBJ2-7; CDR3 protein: CASSSGLNEQYF
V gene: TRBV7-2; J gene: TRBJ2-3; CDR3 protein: CASSLDYLVQDTQYF
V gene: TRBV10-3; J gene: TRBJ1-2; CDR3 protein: CAISDGQGVYGYTF
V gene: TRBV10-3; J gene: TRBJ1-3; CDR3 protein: CAISTRGARGNTIYF
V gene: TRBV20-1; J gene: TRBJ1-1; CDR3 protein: CSAKEVVRGEAFF
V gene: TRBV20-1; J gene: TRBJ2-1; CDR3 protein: CSVKQVTYNEQFF
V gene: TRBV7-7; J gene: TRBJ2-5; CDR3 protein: CASASSNQETQYF
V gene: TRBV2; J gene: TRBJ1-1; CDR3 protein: CASSEGQGAAEAFF
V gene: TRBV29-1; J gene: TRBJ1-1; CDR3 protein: CSVGGRQGPEAFF
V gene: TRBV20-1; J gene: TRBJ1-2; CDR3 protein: CSAKWGQGSGYTF
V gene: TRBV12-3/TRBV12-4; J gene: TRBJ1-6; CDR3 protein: CASSPRQTNSPLHF
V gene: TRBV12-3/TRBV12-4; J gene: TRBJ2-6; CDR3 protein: CASRGWNSGANVLTF
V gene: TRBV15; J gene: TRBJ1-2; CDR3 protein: CATSREGGYGYTF
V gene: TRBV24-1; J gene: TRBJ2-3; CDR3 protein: CATSDRPGTATDTQYF
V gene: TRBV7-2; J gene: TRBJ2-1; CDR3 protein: CASSFFYEQFF
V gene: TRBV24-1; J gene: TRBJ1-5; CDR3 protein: CATSEGGSNQPQHF
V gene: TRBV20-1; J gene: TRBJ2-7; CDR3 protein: CSATFGPVRFEQYF
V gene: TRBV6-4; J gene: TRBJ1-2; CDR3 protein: CASRDVRGYGYTF
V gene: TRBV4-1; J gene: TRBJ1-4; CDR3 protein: CASSQVGPHKYGPNEKLFF
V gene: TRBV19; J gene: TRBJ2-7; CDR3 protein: CASKVRGGAYEQYF
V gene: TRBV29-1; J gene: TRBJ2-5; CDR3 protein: CSVEEHGQETQYF
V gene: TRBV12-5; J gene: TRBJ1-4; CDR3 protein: CASGFQPGQGREKLFF
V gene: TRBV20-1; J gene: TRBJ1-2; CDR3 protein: CSATGPTNYGYTF
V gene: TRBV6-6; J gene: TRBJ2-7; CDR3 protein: CASSYSAHPYEQYF
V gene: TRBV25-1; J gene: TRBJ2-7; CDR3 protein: CASSARARYEQYF
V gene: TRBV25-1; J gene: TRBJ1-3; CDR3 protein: CASSSYSGNTIYF
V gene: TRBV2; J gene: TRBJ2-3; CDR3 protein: CASSETSGTQYF
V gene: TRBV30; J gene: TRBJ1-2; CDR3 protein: CACTTGYDGYTF
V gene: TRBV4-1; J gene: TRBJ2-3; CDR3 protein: CASSQRGGYTDTQYF
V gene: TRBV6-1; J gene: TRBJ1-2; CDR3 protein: CASITGTGGYGGYTF
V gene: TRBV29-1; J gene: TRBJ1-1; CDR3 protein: CSVTRQATEAFF
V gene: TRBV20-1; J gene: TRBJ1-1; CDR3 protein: CSADTRAEAFF
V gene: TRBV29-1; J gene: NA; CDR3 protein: CSAMQVSTYEQFF
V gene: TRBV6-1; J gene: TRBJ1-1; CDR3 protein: CASTGGVGTEAFF
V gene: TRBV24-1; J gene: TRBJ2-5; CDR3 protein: CAASDGGRGRKGEAQYF
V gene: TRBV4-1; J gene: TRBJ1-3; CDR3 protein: CASSQEDSGFGNTIYF
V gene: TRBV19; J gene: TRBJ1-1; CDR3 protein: CASRLNTEAFF
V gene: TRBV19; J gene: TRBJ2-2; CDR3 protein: CASSIVGGTTGELFF
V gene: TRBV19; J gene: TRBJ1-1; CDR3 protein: CASTDSGGRGEAFF
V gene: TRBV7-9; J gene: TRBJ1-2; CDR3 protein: CASSLDSGYTF
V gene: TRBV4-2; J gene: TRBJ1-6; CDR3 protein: CASSRQGDGNSPLHF
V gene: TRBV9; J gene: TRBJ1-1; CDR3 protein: CASSGRQGSMNTEAFF
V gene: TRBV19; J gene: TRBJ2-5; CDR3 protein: CASSIDRQQEIQYF
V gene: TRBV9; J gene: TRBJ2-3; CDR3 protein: CASSPGVWGGGTDTQYF